This TCR beta chain was sequenced during a study of long-term antiretroviral therapy in people with HIV (dated by TCRdb to about 2022). Broadly, across the study: The earliest samples were collected approximately a decade before the 2015 WHO recommendation for immediate ART, a period when ART was typically delayed until CD4 counts fell. A total of roughly 200 cryopreserved PBMC samples came from a few dozen adults with confirmed HIV infection and were collected serially over a mean of roughly six years (range 1-12). No cross-contamination during QIAcube processing turned up in test extractions that ran a monoclonal T-cell line alongside 33 polyclonal samples. A retrospective serial study tested whether ART initiation and durable HIV suppression were associated with changes in peripheral blood TRB repertoire composition and diversity. Among the 30 or so participants with HIV, approximately 10 were female.

The immunoSEQ hsTCRB v3.0 assay was used at survey level resolution to sequence the TRB variable region. The targeted TRB sequencing depth was roughly 40,000-55,000 T-cell genomes per sample. Pooled TRB libraries were sequenced on an Illumina MiSeq with a v3 150-cycle kit. In the original analysis: Repertoire analysis was performed in R inside a reproducible Nextflow workflow that covered QC, data transformation and analysis. Custom analyses were implemented in LymphoSeq2, an R package for AIRR-Seq data exploration. Several samples that yielded fewer than 5000 total TRB sequences were excluded, so that approximately 200 HIV repertoires were analyzed. Of the 180 to 200 retained HIV repertoires, about 61 were collected before and roughly 130 after ART initiation. Repertoires were downsampled to 5000 TRB nucleotide sequences, with summary statistics averaged over 100 downsampling iterations. Only TRB sequences with CDR3 regions of at least seven amino acids were retained for analysis. Diversity was measured with a Shannon entropy-derived clonality score and the Gini coefficient. In the repertoire networks, any two of the top 5000 CDR3 amino acid sequences were connected whenever the two sequences differed by an edit distance of one. For TRB CDR3 amino acid sequences, GLIPH2 was used to predict antigen specificity groups and MHC restriction. To flag known associations with CMV, EBV, HIV or tissue antigens, CDR3 amino acid sequences were compared against VDJdb and McPAS-TCR. Pre-ART, post-ART and control groups were compared with Wilcoxon signed-rank tests and Holm-Bonferroni correction. TCRdb mirrors the immuneACCESS table, restricted to in-frame sequences. Some clones are absent from its copies; in checked studies, under half trace to an unresolved V gene, and the reason for the others is unknown. V, J and clone size reflect that table, while D and trimming were determined from the DNA. In all, the sample holds tens of thousands of clones, and 85% to 90% of those were seen once. The ten largest clones add up to 6% to 8.5% of the sample.

Overall study outcomes, separate from this receptor: At every time point, the repertoire was dominated by expanded TRB clones first identified before ART initiation, although this dominance fluctuated and, in many PLHIV, declined after ART. The samples span the years 2004 to 2017, and the ART regimens used may be less effective than current regimens. Limited PBMC availability meant only the TCR beta chain was sequenced, without alpha chain pairing. Because pre-ART samples had limited cell numbers, unsorted PBMC were profiled rather than sorted CD4+ and CD8+ T cells. Narrower CDR3 length ranges were observed in HIV repertoires than in controls, and an antigen-experienced repertoire with only a slight naive shift after ART was suggested by the network structure. Starting ART was linked to a significant rise in TRB diversity, yet even with long-term ART the diversity remained significantly lower than in transplant donor controls. Inferences about post-ART repertoire changes are limited because no data were available on ART adherence, viral resistance or therapy changes.

To be included, a participant needed at least one PBMC sample from before ART initiation plus at least two post-ART samples. Treatment was received in the United States of America by all participants with HIV. Cryopreserved samples of 1-10 million PBMC were thawed and washed before DNA extraction. At the time of the earliest PBMC sample, participants with HIV were aged between roughly 23 and 60 years. Each participant contributed PBMC samples from 1-4 timepoints before ART initiation and 2-8 timepoints after ART initiation, with a median of 7 samples. For every participant, serial HIV viral load, CD4+ T-cell count, ART history and demographic data were obtained. Using a Qiagen kit on a QIAcube, genomic DNA was extracted from unsorted PBMC, with samples processed in batches of 12. With regard to this clone: Its cognate antigen has yet to be identified. Base qualities are not at hand, and no much larger clone is one base apart.

This material consisted of unsorted PBMCs, taken 1.8 years before starting antiretroviral therapy. This clonotype was sampled from a woman younger than 45 with HIV.

The DNA is TGTGCCAGCAGCTTAAGGGGACAGGGAGGTGGCACTGAAGCTTTCTTT. Its translation is CASSLRGQGGGTEAFF. The chain employs TRBV7-9 and TRBJ1-1; TRBD1 agrees with 9 junctional bases. The germline V end is reduced by 2 bases and the J end by 4 bases; junction bases left unmatched: 8. Including the terminal cysteine and phenylalanine, the CDR3 comprises 16 residues. Left in the record is the CDR3 DNA by itself, 48 bases read in frame from the first base. CDR1 and CDR2 were assigned from the germline V gene (reference sequence) as SEHNR and FQNEAQ.